This T cell receptor (beta chain) originates from a study of blood T cell repertoires in COVID-19 (dated by TCRdb to about 2020). In the study overall: The collaborator samples originated in the United States, Italy and Spain and spanned the acute and convalescent phases of COVID-19. A freely available public database, intended as a resource for researchers studying the immune response to SARS-CoV-2, is where the repertoires were released. The prospective study material was composed of cDNA or gDNA derived from T cells, B-cell-depleted T cells, or PBMCs. Samples came from the ongoing ImmuneRACE study (first 160 participants) plus 1,254 subjects from 6 global collaborators. The sample metadata nearly always contained a de-identified subject ID, COVID-19 status, age in years and sex. Deeply sampled blood TCRbeta repertoires from subjects exposed to, actively infected with, or recovered from COVID-19 were included in the dataset. Where HLA class I and class II types were available, the types were taken from metadata supplied by the sample provider, not from assay-based typing. The study at large found these results: Clinical and demographic metadata were provided uncurated, with the amount varying by source and participant.

Comments on this clone: Its binding antigen is unknown. No base-level quality is on record; no much larger clone is a single base apart.

The immunoSEQ Assay, a bias-controlled multiplex PCR, was used to amplify TCRbeta CDR3 regions from genomic DNA. From the authors' description of their analysis: The number of nucleated cells in each sample was estimated from the amplification of reference gene primers within the assay. To quantify the absolute abundance of each unique TCRbeta CDR3 rearrangement, sequence reads were collapsed and filtered. For each sample, productive Simpson clonality was calculated as the square root of Simpson's diversity index across productive rearrangements. The clones in this table, taken by TCRdb from immuneACCESS, are in-frame only. Not every clone is retained; where verified, under half of the shortfall comes from an unresolved V gene, and the cause of the rest is unknown. The V and J calls and clone size were taken over from that table, and D and trimming were inferred from the DNA. The sample table contains over 250,000 clones; only one count was recorded for around 85% of them. The ten largest clones take up 4.5% to 5.5% of the sample.

The collaborating institutions used their own protocols to collect whole blood in K2EDTA tubes. For TCRbeta analysis, collaborators shipped samples in one of three forms: frozen whole blood, isolated PBMCs, or DNA extracted from either of those sample types. V loses 4 bases, J loses 7 bases, and the germline ends lie 17 bases apart. CDR1 and CDR2, looked up from the germline V gene, are KGHSH and LQKENI. The cysteine opens and the phenylalanine closes a CDR3 of 15 amino acids. CDR3 DNA is the only sequence kept; it has 45 bases, read in frame from the first base. In this chain, TRBV18 is recombined with TRBJ2-1; tentative D gene TRBD1, with 6 bases matching. The material sequenced was peripheral blood. The receptor comes from a man between 50 and 59 years old with active or convalescent COVID-19. The CDR3 is CASSLRDTGTNEQFF. The DNA sequence is TGTGCCAGCTCACTCCGGGACACAGGCACGAATGAGCAGTTCTTC.